This T cell receptor (beta chain) was profiled in a study of T cells in Graves' hyperthyroidism and ophthalmopathy (dated by TCRdb to the late 2010s). Background on the whole study: Peripheral blood was sampled at the time of initial diagnosis, prior to any treatment. To identify distinguishing TCR V-J signatures, a discovery cohort of around 100 patients was used, comprising fewer than 45 with Graves' ophthalmopathy and around 57 with stable Graves' hyperthyroidism. Prospective prediction of ophthalmopathy was tested in an independent validation cohort consisting of 18 hyperthyroidism patients and some 17 patients who later progressed to ophthalmopathy. For training and testing, the 80 to 100 patients in the discovery cohort were randomly divided in a 7:3 ratio. In addition, the study compared T-cell repertoires in thyroid tissue and in blood from about 6 Graves' hyperthyroidism patients. Once sampling was done, hyperthyroidism patients were given methimazole at a starting dose of 30 mg daily, whereas ophthalmopathy patients were given high-dose intravenous methylprednisolone. TCR Vbeta CDR3 sequencing of 130 to 150 peripheral blood samples (under 45 ophthalmopathy, 75 hyperthyroidism and approximately 17 progressor patients) is reported in the paper. Overall results and qualifications from the work: Most expanded thyroid clonotypes (frequency above 0.001) were also found in blood, which suggests that blood repertoires may mirror thyroid immune responses. During validation, the model predicted progression to ophthalmopathy a median of about 6.5 months ahead of onset, with more than 60% sensitivity and roughly 72% specificity. No statistical method was used to fix the sample size in advance, and group allocation was not hidden from the investigators. Ophthalmopathy was separated from stable hyperthyroidism by a 13 V-J signature model, with just over 85% sensitivity and roughly 84% specificity obtained in cross-validation and 80%/75% obtained in testing.

In the ophthalmopathy patients, disease was moderately to severely active, with a Clinical Activity Score of 3 or more, a NOSPECS grade of 4 or more, and a duration of less than 3 months. Exclusion was applied to patients with uncontrolled infections, other autoimmune diseases, pregnancy or lactation. Diagnoses relied on clinical symptoms, serum thyroxine and TRAb, thyroid ultrasound and orbital computed tomography. PBMCs were separated from roughly 10 ml of fresh peripheral blood using Ficoll-Paque density gradient centrifugation. Trizol reagent was used to extract total RNA, and RNA quality was then checked on an Agilent 2100 Bioanalyzer. TCR beta CDR3 regions were amplified from RNA transcripts. A first-round RT-PCR of the TCR CDR3 used the HTBI primer set with the Qiagen OneStep RT-PCR kit. A second multiplex PCR round built the libraries, followed by size selection and purification. Sequencing of the libraries was done on an Illumina HiSeq2000 using paired-end 100 bp reads. The paper's processing steps were these. SOAPnuke was used to process the raw data, throwing out any read that contained adapters or uncalled bases, had a mean Phred below 15, or lacked an exact constant-primer or identifier match. COPE v1.2.5 was used to merge the high-quality paired reads, and each unique nucleotide sequence was defined as a clonotype. Clonotypes were aligned to IMGT TRBV, TRBD and TRBJ reference segments using MiTCR v1.1. The analysis included only V-J combinations with a frequency above 0.0001, which together covered approximately 99% of the repertoires. The TCS score was defined as F50 (clonal expansion) divided by E x V (chaos), with BLOSUM62-based TCRdist calculated between CDR3 peptides within each V-J. Welch's t-statistics and random forest reduced roughly 540 V-J features to 13, which were used in a naive Bayes classifier (R e1071). TCRdb reprocessed the public reads (quality trimming at Q25 with fastp, clone calling with MiXCR) and kept in-frame beta chains. Rows are unified per CDR3 protein, each entry keeping the most common DNA and genes. The V and J calls here are based on TCRdb, not the publication. The sample includes under 550,000 distinct CDR3 sequences, with less than 20% observed a single time. The top ten constitute over 45% of the sample.

According to the germline V gene, CDR1 reads SGHAT and CDR2 reads FQNNGV. The CDR3 numbers 14 residues from cysteine through phenylalanine. The sequence is cut down to CDR3 DNA, 42 bases in frame from base 1. This clonotype was detected only once. This clone's antigen is unknown. Sequence at one end of the junction differs from germline and may be a read error. The receptor was isolated from a middle-aged man with Graves' ophthalmopathy. The sample taken for sequencing was blood. This sequence uses TRBV11-2 and TRBJ2-5; TRBD2 is a possible D gene, resting on 6 matching bases. The nucleotides are TGTGCCGGCAGCTCCCTAGCGAATCAAGAGACCCAGTACTTC. It is translated as CAGSSLANQETQYF.